The 15 T cell receptor beta chains listed next were all sequenced from one sample in a study of blood T cell repertoires in COVID-19. Data came from immunoSEQ multiplex PCR; TCRdb stores just in-frame clones and leaves some out. The sample holds a few hundred thousand clones, 75% to 85% seen once. Source material: peripheral blood. These receptors were taken from a human donor in a cohort sampled during active COVID-19.

A single count supports this clone. The J gene is TRBJ2-3, the V gene TRBV6-5; D is ambiguous. Deletions cut 4 bases from V and 7 bases from J, with 9 bases between. Per germline, CDR1 MNHEY and CDR2 SVGAGI. CDR3 length equals 12 residues. The chain's CDR3 is CASSSPTYTQYF. In DNA form, the CDR3 reads TGTGCCAGCAGTTCCCCGACTTATACGCAGTATTTT.

V usage is TRBV7-9 and J usage is TRBJ1-2; D gene uncertain. In germline, CDR1 is SEHNR, CDR2 FQNEAQ (reference sequence). V dropped 1 base and J dropped 8 bases, with 11 bases sitting between them. This CDR3 region has 13 residues. The DNA for the CDR3 is TGTGCCAGCAGCTTAGAGCTCGGAGAAGGCTACACCTTC. Translation: CASSLELGEGYTF. The full variable domain, rest sourced from reference TRBV7-9 and TRBJ1-2, is DTGVSQNPRHKITKRGQNVTFRCDPISEHNRLYWYRQTLGQGPEFLTYFQNEAQLEKSRLLSDRFSAERPKGSFSTLEIQRTEQGDSAMYLCASSLELGEGYTFGSGTRLTVV.

The J gene is TRBJ2-7, the V gene TRBV12-3 or TRBV12-4; possibly TRBD1 for D (5 bases). V was shortened by 6 bases and J by 3 bases, with 9 bases between the two germline ends. The CDR3 loop spans 12 amino acids. In DNA, the CDR3 is TGTGCCAGCAGCCTGGGGCTCTACGAGCAGTACTTC. Translated, it gives CASSLGLYEQYF.

The chain couples TRBV4-3 to TRBJ2-3; 9 bases are shared with TRBD2. The V and J ends lost 1 base and 3 bases, in that order; junction bases with no gene match: 8. In germline, CDR1 is LGHNA, CDR2 YSLEER. This CDR3 is built from 17 residues. CDR3 sequence: CASSQVPLAGTTDTQYF. The CDR3, as DNA: TGCGCCAGCAGCCAAGTGCCCCTAGCGGGGACAACAGATACGCAGTATTTT.

The chain carries TRBV11-3 and TRBJ2-7, with TRBD1 matching over 9 bases. The CDR3 length is 15 residues. The J segment lost 3 bases and the V segment lost 0 bases, leaving 3 bases of the junction unmatched. Germline CDR1 and CDR2: SGHNT and YENEEA. The CDR3 sequence: CASSLDGTGFYEQYF. CDR3 sequence (DNA): TGTGCCAGCAGCTTAGATGGGACAGGGTTCTACGAGCAGTACTTC.

The chain carries TRBV28 and TRBJ1-6; D is unresolved. Per the germline V gene, CDR1 is MDHEN and CDR2 is SYDVKM. Trimming took 6 bases from V and 10 from J, leaving 10 bases between them. This CDR3 has 12 amino acids. The CDR3 DNA sequence: TGTGCCAGCAGGCCCCTGCGGTCACCCCTCCACTTT. This encodes CASRPLRSPLHF.

The J gene is TRBJ2-5, the V gene TRBV29-1, with D tentatively TRBD1 (5 bases). Trimming pared 3 bases from V and 2 bases from J, leaving 16 bases between. Germline V gives CDR1 SQVTM, CDR2 ANQGSEA. The CDR3 covers 15 residues. The CDR3: CSVDKGSREQETQYF. As DNA, the CDR3 is TGCAGCGTTGATAAGGGGTCAAGGGAACAAGAGACCCAGTACTTC.

The rearrangement joins TRBV15 to TRBJ1-2, with D tentatively TRBD1 (5 bases). This CDR3 contains 13 residues. Germline CDR1 LNHNV, CDR2 YYDKDF (reference sequence). Trimming pared 1 base from V and 10 bases from J, leaving 13 bases between. CDR3 amino acids: CATSRGIDSLYTF. In DNA, the CDR3 is TGTGCCACCAGCAGAGGAATCGACAGCCTCTACACCTTC.

This clone was seen a few times. The rearrangement links TRBV2 to TRBJ2-5; 7 bases match TRBD1. The CDR3 covers 12 residues. CDR1 SNHLY and CDR2 FYNNEI come from the germline V gene. J lost 2 bases, V lost 10 bases, and 4 bases had no gene match. The DNA of the CDR3 is TGTGCCACGGGGACAGTACAAGAGACCCAGTACTTC. Translated, it gives CATGTVQETQYF. Filled out from reference TRBV2 and TRBJ2-5, the complete variable domain reads EPEVTQTPSHQVTQMGQEVILRCVPISNHLYFYWYRQILGQKVEFLVSFYNNEISEKSEIFDDQFSVERPDGSNFTLKIRSTKLEDSAMYFCATGTVQETQYFGPGTRLLVL.

V usage is TRBV13 and J usage is TRBJ2-7, with D possibly matching TRBD1 (6 bases). Deletions cut 2 bases from V and 2 bases from J, with 13 bases between. Germline CDR1 and CDR2: PRHDT and FYEKMQ (reference sequence). This CDR3 has 15 residues. CDR3 sequence: CASSLPGAYPYEQYF. The CDR3 region has the DNA TGTGCCAGCAGCTTACCAGGGGCCTATCCCTACGAGCAGTACTTC.

V and J are TRBV19 and TRBJ1-4; no clear D. The CDR3 is 14 amino acids. V lost 2 bases and J lost 4, with 8 bases in between. Germline V CDR1 and CDR2: LNHDA, SQIVND (reference sequence). In DNA, the CDR3 is TGTGCCAGTAGTATATCCGGGGATAATGAAAAACTGTTTTTT. It yields the protein CASSISGDNEKLFF.

V and J are TRBV10-3 and TRBJ1-3; 7 nucleotides line up with TRBD1. The germline gives CDR1 ENHRY, CDR2 SYGVKD. V lost 4 bases, J lost 2 bases, and 5 bases stayed unmatched. The CDR3 has 15 residues. The CDR3: CAISGQTGTGNTIYF. CDR3 nucleotides: TGTGCCATCAGTGGACAGACAGGGACTGGAAACACCATATATTTT.

V is TRBV4-3 and J is TRBJ1-6; no clear D gene. The CDR3 is made up of 14 amino acids. V lost 8 bases to trimming and J lost 9 bases, with 17 bases between them. Looked up from germline, CDR1 is LGHNA and CDR2 is YSLEER. CDR3: CASSPGREGSPLHF. The CDR3 DNA follows: TGCGCCAGCTCCCCGGGGAGGGAGGGTTCACCCCTCCACTTT.

The rearrangement links TRBV18 to TRBJ2-1, with a weak D call TRBD1 (6 bases). The CDR3 is 17 amino acids. Trimming removed 3 bases at V and 3 bases at J, with 18 bases between. Germline V lookup: CDR1 KGHSH, CDR2 LQKENI. DNA of the CDR3: TGTGCCAGCTCACCCCCAGTGGGGACACTTCGCTACAATGAGCAGTTCTTC. Encoded protein: CASSPPVGTLRYNEQFF.

The rearrangement uses TRBV7-2 and TRBJ1-2, with 9 bases fitting TRBD1. This CDR3 has 14 amino acids. The trim removed 3 bases at V and 3 bases at J, leaving 2 bases unmatched. CDR1 is SGHTA and CDR2 is FQGNSA in the germline V gene. DNA for the CDR3: TGTGCCAGCAGCTTCGGGACAGGGTACTATGGCTACACCTTC. The encoded protein is CASSFGTGYYGYTF.